The 17 T cell receptor beta chains given below trace back to one sample, sequenced in a study of blood T cell repertoires in COVID-19. Repertoires were generated with immunoSEQ multiplex PCR, while TCRdb's copy carries only in-frame clones and drops some. This repertoire shows approximately 52,000 clones, around 90% found once; its top ten account for over 3%. The sample comprised peripheral blood. The receptors stem from a human donor in a cohort sampled during active COVID-19.

In this sample, this clone turned up a few times. The chain links TRBV19 to TRBJ2-7; D remains unclear. This CDR3 comprises 12 residues. Per germline, CDR1 LNHDA and CDR2 SQIVND (reference sequence). Between the trimmed V and J ends, which lost 6 bases and 0 bases, there was a span of 6 bases. The CDR3 nucleotides are TGTGCCAGTAGCGAGAGCTCCTACGAGCAGTACTTC. Translation: CASSESSYEQYF.

V is TRBV20-1 and J is TRBJ1-1; no clear D gene. The germline V and J ends were trimmed by 7 bases and 5 bases, with 11 bases remaining between them. Germline assignment: CDR1 DFQATT and CDR2 SNEGSKA (reference sequence). The CDR3 has 11 residues. CDR3 coding DNA: TGCAGTGTTCCAAGGAGAACTGAAGCTTTCTTT. Its protein is CSVPRRTEAFF.

The chain recombines TRBV7-8 with TRBJ2-1; D may be TRBD1 (6 bases). Germline-derived CDR1 and CDR2 are SGHVS and FQNEAQ. The CDR3 totals 16 residues. Trimming cost V 1 base and J 1 base, with 11 bases left between them. The CDR3 protein is CASSLVAQGSYNEQFF. The DNA of the CDR3 is TGTGCCAGCAGCTTAGTTGCACAGGGTTCCTACAATGAGCAGTTCTTC.

V is TRBV10-3 and J is TRBJ1-1; D is ambiguous. Germline loops: CDR1 ENHRY, CDR2 SYGVKD. Deletions cut 3 bases from V and 5 bases from J, with 16 bases between. The CDR3 sequence is 15 residues long. CDR3 sequence reads: CAISDLAGSGTEAFF. The CDR3 coding sequence is TGTGCCATCAGTGACCTAGCTGGGTCTGGGACTGAAGCTTTCTTT.

The chain employs TRBV10-3 and TRBJ2-2, with 7 bases that match TRBD1. Trimming removed 3 bases from V and 4 bases from J; junction bases left unmatched: 5. This CDR3 is 15 amino acids long. Germline V gives CDR1 ENHRY, CDR2 SYGVKD. The CDR3 region is CAISEPTGITGELFF. The CDR3 DNA sequence: TGTGCCATCAGTGAACCGACAGGGATCACCGGGGAGCTGTTTTTT.

This chain uses TRBV21-1 with TRBJ1-2; the table's D gene call, TRBD1, was not cross checked with the DNA. TRBV21-1 is designated a pseudogene. The CDR3 spans 12 residues. Here the CDR3 DNA reads TGTGCCAGCAGCAAAGGGCCCTATGGCTACACCTTC. This encodes CASSKGPYGYTF.

This chain connects TRBV19 to TRBJ2-7; D is unclear. This CDR3 comprises 14 residues. Germline CDR1 is LNHDA and CDR2 is SQIVND (reference sequence). V lost 8 bases and J lost 1, with 15 bases in between. The DNA of the CDR3 is TGTGCCAGTCGAAGAGCCCTTCTTTCCTACGAGCAGTACTTC. Translated, it gives CASRRALLSYEQYF. Complete variable domain (other parts from reference TRBV19 and TRBJ2-7): DGGITQSPKYLFRKEGQNVTLSCEQNLNHDAMYWYRQDPGQGLRLIYYSQIVNDFQKGDIAEGYSVSREKKESFPLTVTSAQKNPTAFYLCASRRALLSYEQYFGPGTRLTVT.

The chain joins TRBV7-2 to TRBJ1-1; D gene unclear. The CDR3 totals 15 residues. Deletions cut 1 base from V and 0 bases from J, with 9 bases between. The germline V gene has CDR1 SGHTA and CDR2 FQGNSA. The CDR3 loop reads CASSLGSGMNTEAFF. DNA of the CDR3: TGTGCCAGCAGCTTAGGATCGGGGATGAACACTGAAGCTTTCTTT.

The chain is built from TRBV6-5 and TRBJ1-2; D may be TRBD1 (6 bases). Germline V CDR1 and CDR2: MNHEY, SVGAGI. Deletions cut 11 bases from V and 4 bases from J, with 20 bases between. This CDR3 region has 14 residues. The CDR3 bases are TGTGCCGGAGCGGGGGGGCTTACTCGCTATGGCTACACCTTC. Amino acid sequence: CAGAGGLTRYGYTF.

The CDR3 coding sequence is TGTGCCAGCAGATATCAGGGGTCCGGATACGAGCAGTACTTC. Translation gives CASRYQGSGYEQYF. The gene calls are TRBV28 and TRBJ2-7; a weak D match, TRBD1 (6 bases). V was trimmed by 6 bases and J by 4 bases, leaving 16 bases between them. The germline V gene has CDR1 MDHEN and CDR2 SYDVKM. CDR3 length: 14 amino acids.

V and J are TRBV19 and TRBJ2-3, with 8 bases lining up with TRBD1. The germline gives CDR1 LNHDA, CDR2 SQIVND (reference sequence). V shed 8 bases, J shed 6 bases, and the junction held 13 bases outside the gene matches. The CDR3 runs 15 residues. The CDR3 loop is CASHLGQGRLDTQYF. CDR3 nucleotide sequence: TGTGCCAGTCACCTAGGACAGGGACGCCTTGATACGCAGTATTTT.

The rearrangement joins TRBV2 to TRBJ2-7; TRBD1 matches 8 bases. Germline CDR1 is SNHLY and CDR2 is FYNNEI. The CDR3 loop spans 13 amino acids. Trimming removed 11 bases from V and 6 bases from J; junction bases left unmatched: 12. The CDR3 spells CAFSRQGAGEQYF. The CDR3 DNA reads as TGTGCCTTCAGCAGGCAGGGGGCGGGCGAGCAGTACTTC.

The CDR3 region has the DNA TGTGCCACCTCCAGGGGCGCGTTCAATGAGCAGTTCTTC. Its protein is CATSRGAFNEQFF. The chain links TRBV12-3 or TRBV12-4 to TRBJ2-1; D is perhaps TRBD1 (6 bases). CDR3 size: 13 residues. Trimming pared 10 bases from V and 6 bases from J, leaving 16 bases between.

This chain uses TRBV11-2 with TRBJ2-1; possibly TRBD2 for D (5 bases). Trimming left V 0 bases short and J 0 bases short, with 9 bases between. The CDR3 has 16 residues. Looked up from germline, CDR1 is SGHAT and CDR2 is FQNNGV. The CDR3 bases are TGTGCCAGCAGCTTAGAGGGGAGCCCCTCCTACAATGAGCAGTTCTTC. Its translation is CASSLEGSPSYNEQFF.

The rearrangement uses TRBV5-1 and TRBJ1-1; a possible D gene is TRBD1 (6 bases). The CDR3 is 14 amino acids. The V end was cut by 1 base, the J end by 7 bases, with 14 bases between. Per germline, CDR1 SGHRS and CDR2 YFSETQ. CDR3 bases: TGCGCCAGCAGCTTGAGTGGGGGCCCGGATGAAGCTTTCTTT. It specifies CASSLSGGPDEAFF.

The sample holds one count of this clone. V usage is TRBV2 and J usage is TRBJ2-7; 7 bases agree with TRBD2. Germline V gene sequence: CDR1 SNHLY, CDR2 FYNNEI. The CDR3 loop spans 14 amino acids. The V segment lost 9 bases and the J segment 7 bases; nucleotides outside the gene matches: 15. Written as DNA, the CDR3 is TGTGCCAGGGGGGGGACGGGACCGACGGAAGAGCAGTACTTC. As protein: CARGGTGPTEEQYF.

The V call is TRBV2, the J call TRBJ1-1; 7 positions match TRBD1. This CDR3 has 14 amino acids. CDR1 and CDR2 from the germline V gene are SNHLY and FYNNEI. Unmatched junction bases numbered 4, after V lost 6 bases and J lost 0 bases. In DNA form, the CDR3 reads TGTGCCAGCAGACCGACAGGGATGAACACTGAAGCTTTCTTT. Translation: CASRPTGMNTEAFF.